Following are 32 T cell receptor beta chains from one sample sequenced in a study of blood T cell repertoires in COVID-19. TCRdb keeps only in-frame clones here, not all; method: immunoSEQ multiplex PCR. The sample consists of hundreds of thousands of clones, about 88% of them appearing once. The source material was peripheral blood. All receptors derive from an older woman with COVID-19, enrolled during active disease.

The chain couples TRBV5-6 to TRBJ1-2; a possible D gene is TRBD1 (5 bases). CDR3 length: 14 residues. Germline CDR1 and CDR2: SGHDT and YYEEEE. Between the trimmed V and J ends, which lost 5 bases and 5 bases, there was a span of 16 bases. The CDR3 spells CASSHGTINYGYTF. Written as DNA, the CDR3 is TGTGCCAGCAGTCACGGGACTATAAATTATGGCTACACCTTC.

The V and J genes are TRBV4-1 and TRBJ2-5; unclear D gene. The CDR3 contains 15 residues. The V end was cut by 3 bases, the J end by 3 bases, with 14 bases between. The germline V gene has CDR1 MGHRA and CDR2 YSYEKL. CDR3 protein: CASSHGQLSKETQYF. CDR3 DNA sequence: TGCGCCAGCAGCCATGGGCAGTTGTCAAAAGAGACCCAGTACTTC.

J is TRBJ2-1 and V is TRBV5-4, with 7 nucleotides matching TRBD1. The germline V gene has CDR1 SGHNT and CDR2 YYREEE (reference sequence). Germline trimming cut 6 bases from V and 3 bases from J; bases unmatched to any gene: 9. The CDR3 covers 15 residues. The CDR3 spells CASTLPGQNYNEQFF. The CDR3 DNA is TGTGCCAGCACCCTTCCGGGACAGAACTACAATGAGCAGTTCTTC.

This chain joins TRBV10-2 and TRBJ2-5, with TRBD2 matching 10 bases. Unmatched junction bases numbered 12, after V lost 8 bases and J lost 3 bases. This CDR3 comprises 16 residues. Per germline, CDR1 WSHSY and CDR2 SAAADI. Here the CDR3 reads CASARTSGGVKETQYF. CDR3 nucleotides: TGCGCCAGCGCCCGGACTAGCGGTGGAGTAAAAGAGACCCAGTACTTC.

J is TRBJ2-7 and V is TRBV18, with 10 bases identical to TRBD2. V was pared by 3 bases and J by 0 bases, with 5 bases of the junction left unmatched. The CDR3 has 16 residues. Germline lookup yields CDR1 KGHSH and CDR2 LQKENI. The CDR3 coding sequence is TGTGCCAGCTCACCTTGGCTAGCGGGGGTCTCCTACGAGCAGTACTTC. It specifies CASSPWLAGVSYEQYF.

This chain uses TRBV5-1 with TRBJ1-2; 7 positions agree with TRBD1. The V gene's germline CDR1 is SGHRS and CDR2 YFSETQ. This CDR3 is 13 amino acids long. J was trimmed by 7 bases and V by 7 bases; bases with no gene match: 10. The CDR3 region has the DNA TGCGCCAGCGGCCCTGGGACAGATTCTGGCTACACCTTC. It yields the protein CASGPGTDSGYTF. Drawing the rest from reference TRBV5-1 and TRBJ1-2, the complete variable domain is KAGVTQTPRYLIKTRGQQVTLSCSPISGHRSVSWYQQTPGQGLQFLFEYFSETQRNKGNFPGRFSGRQFSNSRSEMNVSTLELGDSALYLCASGPGTDSGYTFGSGTRLTVV.

The chain is built from TRBV19 and TRBJ2-2, with 8 bases lining up with TRBD1. The length of the CDR3 is 15 residues. The trim removed 6 bases at V and 7 bases at J, leaving 10 bases unmatched. CDR1 is LNHDA, CDR2 SQIVND, per germline (reference sequence). CDR3 DNA: TGTGCCAGTAGACGGACAGGGTATTATTTCGGGGAGCTGTTTTTT. Encoded protein: CASRRTGYYFGELFF.

The chain carries TRBV5-1 and TRBJ2-3, with a possible D match to TRBD1 (6 bases). This CDR3 spans 13 amino acids. CDR1 is SGHRS, CDR2 YFSETQ, per germline. The V and J ends lost 6 bases and 4 bases respectively, with 12 bases between them. CDR3 amino acids: CASNPGQSDTQYF. CDR3 bases: TGCGCCAGCAATCCGGGACAATCAGATACGCAGTATTTT.

This chain links TRBV5-8 with TRBJ1-5; maybe TRBD1 (5 bases). This CDR3 is 14 amino acids long. Trimming removed 2 bases at V and 6 bases at J, with 12 bases between. In germline, CDR1 is SGHTS, CDR2 YDEGEE. The DNA for the CDR3 is TGTGCCAGCAGCTTAGGGGCAAAAGGTCAGCCCCAGCATTTT. This sequence encodes CASSLGAKGQPQHF. The full variable domain, in which reference TRBV5-8 and TRBJ1-5 provide the parts outside the CDR3, is EAGVTQSPTHLIKTRGQQATLRCSPISGHTSVYWYQQALGLGLQFLLWYDEGEERNRGNFPPRFSGRQFPNYSSELNVNALELEDSALYLCASSLGAKGQPQHFGDGTRLSIL.

The chain employs TRBV4-1 and TRBJ1-1; D is uncertain. The ends were cut back, 1 base at V and 2 bases at J, with 8 bases in the middle. Germline CDR1 reads MGHRA; CDR2 reads YSYEKL. The length of the CDR3 is 14 residues. CDR3 sequence reads: CASSQAHINTEAFF. DNA for the CDR3: TGCGCCAGCAGCCAAGCCCACATCAACACTGAAGCTTTCTTT.

This clone was seen a single time. CDR3 region: CASSGRLGDTQYF. DNA of the CDR3: TGTGCCAGCAGCGGCAGACTAGGGGATACGCAGTATTTT. The rearrangement joins TRBV5-5 to TRBJ2-3, with D perhaps TRBD2 (6 bases). Per the germline V gene, CDR1 is SGHKS and CDR2 is YYEKEE (reference sequence). The V gene lost 4 bases and the J gene lost 6 bases, with 12 bases spanning the gap. The CDR3 runs to 13 residues.

The CDR3, as DNA: TGTGCCAGCAGCCGGACAGGGGCGACGGGGGAGCAGTACTTC. Translation: CASSRTGATGEQYF. The gene calls are TRBV9 and TRBJ2-7, with 9 bases matching TRBD1. The V and J ends lost 4 bases and 7 bases, in that order; junction bases with no gene match: 9. This CDR3 spans 14 amino acids. From germline, CDR1 is SGDLS and CDR2 YYNGEE. The whole variable domain, remainder taken from reference TRBV9 and TRBJ2-7, is DSGVTQTPKHLITATGQRVTLRCSPRSGDLSVYWYQQSLDQGLQFLIQYYNGEERAKGNILERFSAQQFPDLHSELNLSSLELGDSALYFCASSRTGATGEQYFGPGTRLTVT.

About this clone: The sample contains more than one DNA sequence encoding this CDR3. The chain recombines TRBV2 with TRBJ2-1; D is possibly TRBD2 (5 bases). The V end was cut by 3 bases, the J end by 0 bases, with 6 bases between. Germline V gives CDR1 SNHLY, CDR2 FYNNEI. The CDR3 runs 14 residues. CDR3 coding DNA: TGTGCCAGCAGTGATCGGGGCTCCTACAATGAGCAGTTCTTC. Encoded protein: CASSDRGSYNEQFF.

This rearrangement joins TRBV6-1 to TRBJ2-5; 7 bases match TRBD2. CDR1 and CDR2 from the germline V gene are MNHNS and SASEGT. The trim removed 0 bases at V and 6 bases at J, leaving 4 bases unmatched. The length of the CDR3 is 14 residues. The CDR3 bases are TGTGCCAGCAGTGAAGCGGGGGGGATGAAGACCCAGTACTTC. This translates into CASSEAGGMKTQYF.

The chain uses TRBV7-6 and TRBJ1-2; D uncertain. Germline values: CDR1 SGHVS, CDR2 FNYEAQ. Trimming shortened V by 6 bases and J by 1 base, and 6 bases separated the two germline ends. CDR3 length: 12 residues. The CDR3, as DNA: TGTGCCAGCAGTCGTAATAACTATGGCTACACCTTC. As protein: CASSRNNYGYTF. Based on the CDR3 plus reference TRBV7-6 and TRBJ1-2, the full variable domain is GAGVSQSPRYKVTKRGQDVALRCDPISGHVSLYWYRQALGQGPEFLTYFNYEAQQDKSGLPNDRFSAERPEGSISTLTIQRTEQRDSAMYRCASSRNNYGYTFGSGTRLTVV.

J is TRBJ1-1 and V is TRBV24-1; 8 positions match TRBD1. With V trimmed by 7 bases and J by 4 bases, 4 bases remained unmatched. This CDR3 spans 13 amino acids. Germline lookup yields CDR1 KGHDR and CDR2 SFDVKD. The CDR3 spells CATSGQGGTEAFF. The CDR3 DNA reads TGTGCCACCAGCGGACAGGGAGGCACTGAAGCTTTCTTT.

The chain carries TRBV5-4 and TRBJ2-5; 7 bases agree with TRBD1. V shed 0 bases, J shed 5 bases, and the junction held 4 bases outside the gene matches. Germline V gives CDR1 SGHNT, CDR2 YYREEE (reference sequence). This CDR3 region has 14 residues. In DNA form, the CDR3 reads TGTGCCAGCAGCTTGGGACAGGGCTGGGAGACCCAGTACTTC. Protein: CASSLGQGWETQYF.

The chain combines TRBV7-9 with TRBJ2-5, with 9 bases lining up with TRBD1. The CDR3 consists of 16 residues. Losses at the gene ends were 2 bases for V and 3 bases for J; bases not matched to a gene: 7. Per germline, CDR1 SEHNR and CDR2 FQNEAQ (reference sequence). CDR3 protein: CASSLRTGGAKETQYF. DNA for the CDR3: TGTGCCAGCAGCTTAAGAACAGGGGGCGCGAAAGAGACCCAGTACTTC.

The rearrangement uses TRBV3-1 (or the pseudogene TRBV3-2) and TRBJ1-5; D is ambiguous. The germline gives CDR1 LGHDT, CDR2 YNNKEL (reference sequence). V lost 0 bases and J 4 bases, leaving 7 bases between the germline ends. The CDR3 sequence is 14 residues long. The CDR3 reads CASSQDLVNQPQHF. The CDR3 nucleotides are TGTGCCAGCAGCCAAGATCTCGTGAATCAGCCCCAGCATTTT.

The chain joins TRBV7-9 to TRBJ2-5; possibly TRBD2 for D (5 bases). The ends were cut back, 2 bases at V and 7 bases at J, with 14 bases in the middle. The CDR3 runs 14 residues. The germline CDR1 and CDR2 sequences are SEHNR and FQNEAQ (reference sequence). CDR3 nucleotides: TGTGCCAGCAGCTTAAATCCGGGATGGGGGACCCAGTACTTC. Encoded protein: CASSLNPGWGTQYF.

The chain has TRBV29-1 and TRBJ1-2; unclear D gene. Trimming removed 6 bases from V and 2 bases from J, with 28 bases in between. Germline V gene data show CDR1 as SQVTM and CDR2 as ANQGSEA. CDR3 size: 18 residues. As DNA, the CDR3 is TGCAGCGTGGTTTTTGACCTACCTGGAGGGCAGCTAAACTATGGCTACACCTTC. It encodes CSVVFDLPGGQLNYGYTF.

This chain links TRBV30 with TRBJ2-1; possible D gene TRBD1, 5 bases. CDR3 length equals 17 residues. Germline V gives CDR1 GTSNPN, CDR2 SVGIG (reference sequence). Trimming removed 3 bases at V and 4 bases at J, with 22 bases between. In DNA, the CDR3 is TGTGCCTGGAGATGGGGTCGGACACACCTCATTTACAATGAGCAGTTCTTC. As protein: CAWRWGRTHLIYNEQFF.

The table lists this clone with a count of one. The chain links TRBV19 to TRBJ1-2; no definite D call. This CDR3 is 14 amino acids long. The germline V gene has CDR1 LNHDA and CDR2 SQIVND (reference sequence). V was pared by 6 bases and J by 1 base, with 12 bases between. The CDR3 nucleotides read TGTGCCAGTAGGTCTGCCGGGGTTAACTATGGCTACACCTTC. This sequence encodes CASRSAGVNYGYTF.

V and J are TRBV18 and TRBJ1-5, with 7 positions matching TRBD1. Germline CDR1 is KGHSH and CDR2 is LQKENI. The CDR3 is 15 residues long. The V and J ends lost 3 bases and 6 bases, in that order; junction bases with no gene match: 8. Here the CDR3 DNA reads TGTGCCAGCTCACCCTTGACAGGGATGGGTCAGCCCCAGCATTTT. Translation gives CASSPLTGMGQPQHF.

Here the CDR3 reads CASSPPTGQNFGYTF. CDR3 bases: TGTGCCAGCTCACCACCGACGGGACAGAACTTCGGCTACACCTTC. The chain couples TRBV18 to TRBJ1-2; 7 positions agree with TRBD1. Germline V CDR1 and CDR2: KGHSH, LQKENI. V was pared by 0 bases and J by 8 bases, with 9 bases of the junction left unmatched. The CDR3 has 15 amino acids.

The V and J genes are TRBV6-6 and TRBJ1-3, with D perhaps TRBD1 (5 bases). Germline V gene sequence: CDR1 MNHNY, CDR2 SVGAGI (reference sequence). V dropped 6 bases and J dropped 8 bases, with 14 bases sitting between them. This CDR3 spans 13 amino acids. The CDR3 region has the DNA TGTGCCAGCAGCCGACAGTCCCCCGACACCATATATTTT. Translating gives CASSRQSPDTIYF.

The CDR3 bases are TGCGCCAGCAGTCGGATGAAACTTTTTGGGAGCGACGAGCAGTACTTC. Its translation is CASSRMKLFGSDEQYF. The chain recombines TRBV23-1 with TRBJ2-7; tentatively, D is TRBD2 (5 bases). TRBV23-1 is an ORF, and what it does is uncertain. The CDR3 contains 16 residues. V was shortened by 4 bases and J by 5 bases, with 21 bases between the two germline ends.

This chain connects TRBV13 to TRBJ1-5; D call uncertain. The CDR3 runs to 15 residues. The germline V gene has CDR1 PRHDT and CDR2 FYEKMQ (reference sequence). V lost 3 bases and J 2 bases, leaving 11 bases between the germline ends. Here the CDR3 DNA reads TGTGCCAGCAGCTTGTTGAAGATAGGCAATCAGCCCCAGCATTTT. Translation gives CASSLLKIGNQPQHF.

This clone showed up just once. The CDR3 nucleotides are TGTGCCAGCACCTCGGAGGACCCCGGGGCCAACGTCCTGACTTTC. Its protein product is CASTSEDPGANVLTF. The J gene is TRBJ2-6, the V gene TRBV28, with a possible D match to TRBD2 (5 bases). Germline CDR1 is MDHEN and CDR2 is SYDVKM. There are 15 residues in the CDR3. Trimming stripped 7 bases from V and 4 bases from J, with 14 bases between.

The CDR3: CASSLAPASGGSETQYF. The CDR3 DNA sequence: TGTGCCAGCAGCTTAGCGCCGGCTAGCGGGGGATCAGAGACCCAGTACTTC. The chain employs TRBV7-8 and TRBJ2-5, with 10 bases aligning to TRBD2. The CDR3 totals 17 residues. Per the germline V gene, CDR1 is SGHVS and CDR2 is FQNEAQ. Trimming cost V 0 bases and J 4 bases; bases outside gene matches: 8.

CDR3 coding DNA: TGTGCCAGCAGTTGGGGGGTTAACACCGGGGAGCTGTTTTTT. It encodes CASSWGVNTGELFF. This chain uses TRBV6-2 or TRBV6-3 with TRBJ2-2; tentatively, D is TRBD2 (6 bases). The CDR3 has 14 amino acids. V dropped 4 bases and J dropped 2 bases, with 8 bases sitting between them. The germline V gene has CDR1 MNHEY and CDR2 SVGEGT.

The V and J genes are TRBV9 and TRBJ1-1; a weak D match, TRBD1 (6 bases). This CDR3 has 13 amino acids. Per the germline V gene, CDR1 is SGDLS and CDR2 is YYNGEE. V lost 4 bases and J 11 bases, leaving 18 bases between the germline ends. The CDR3 protein is CASSLLQGSTAFF. CDR3 nucleotides: TGTGCCAGCAGCCTTTTACAGGGATCTACGGCTTTCTTT.